What follows are 26 T cell receptor beta chains derived from one specimen sequenced in a study of PD-L1 blockade in urothelial cancer. Documented time point: pretreatment peripheral blood. TCRdb's copy holds only in-frame clones and misses some; the assay was immunoSEQ multiplex PCR. Among roughly 63,000 clones listed, more than 80% were seen once. The sequencing used PBMCs, collected around atezolizumab (anti-PD-L1) treatment. The receptors derive from a man between 65 and 85 years old with urothelial cancer.

The gene calls are TRBV6-5 and TRBJ1-2; 8 nucleotides line up with TRBD1. The V gene's germline CDR1 is MNHEY and CDR2 SVGAGI. The CDR3 length is 13 residues. Trimming at V came to 7 bases and at J to 9 bases, leaving 10 bases not matched to a gene. The DNA of the CDR3 is TGTGCCAGCACTCGGCGACAGGGGAGTAGCTACACCTTC. It translates to CASTRRQGSSYTF.

The rearrangement links TRBV29-1 to TRBJ2-2; D is perhaps TRBD2 (6 bases). The V and J ends lost 4 bases and 4 bases respectively, with 10 bases between them. This CDR3 region has 13 residues. Per germline, CDR1 SQVTM and CDR2 ANQGSEA. The CDR3 DNA is TGCAGCGTTGCACTAGCCCCCACCGGGGAGCTGTTTTTT. It yields the protein CSVALAPTGELFF.

This clone was detected only once. This sequence joins TRBV7-9 and TRBJ2-7; possible D gene TRBD2, 6 bases. V dropped 3 bases and J dropped 0 bases, with 9 bases sitting between them. The CDR3 covers 14 residues. The germline CDR1 and CDR2 sequences are SEHNR and FQNEAQ (reference sequence). The chain's CDR3 is CASSLAGSSYEQYF. CDR3 DNA: TGTGCCAGCAGCTTGGCGGGGAGCTCCTACGAGCAGTACTTC.

V usage is TRBV6-5 and J usage is TRBJ1-2; no definite D call. Germline-derived CDR1 and CDR2 are MNHEY and SVGAGI. CDR3 length: 14 amino acids. V lost 0 bases and J lost 4, with 9 bases in between. The CDR3 region is CASSYSAGTYGYTF. The CDR3 region has the DNA TGTGCCAGCAGTTACTCGGCAGGCACCTATGGCTACACCTTC.

V is TRBV6-4 and J is TRBJ2-3, with 9 bases that match TRBD2. The CDR3 extends over 16 amino acids. After removal of 5 bases from V and 2 bases from J, the junction contained 8 bases not matched to a gene. Germline assignment: CDR1 MRHNA and CDR2 SNTAGT. The chain's CDR3 is CASSPEAGGPTDTQYF. The CDR3 nucleotides read TGTGCCAGCAGTCCCGAGGCGGGGGGGCCCACAGATACGCAGTATTTT.

V is TRBV5-6 and J is TRBJ2-1; TRBD2 agrees at 8 bases. CDR3 size: 15 residues. J gave up 4 bases and V 1 base, and 4 bases lay outside the gene matches. Germline loops: CDR1 SGHDT, CDR2 YYEEEE. The CDR3 is CASSLSASGYNEQFF. CDR3 coding DNA: TGTGCCAGCAGCTTGAGTGCTAGCGGGTACAATGAGCAGTTCTTC.

This clone was counted between two and nine times. The J gene is TRBJ1-5, the V gene TRBV7-8; possible D gene TRBD1, 6 bases. Germline CDR1 reads SGHVS; CDR2 reads FQNEAQ. Trimming left V 3 bases short and J 5 bases short, with 11 bases between. This CDR3 region has 14 residues. The CDR3 DNA sequence: TGTGCCAGCAGCTTCAGGGGTTCTGATCAGCCCCAGCATTTT. It translates to CASSFRGSDQPQHF.

In nucleotides, the CDR3 is TGTGCCAGCAGCTTAGGGAGTCGCATGAACACTGAAGCTTTCTTT. This encodes CASSLGSRMNTEAFF. This rearrangement joins TRBV7-9 to TRBJ1-1; D gene uncertain. Germline assignment: CDR1 SEHNR and CDR2 FQNEAQ (reference sequence). The V gene lost 1 base and the J gene lost 0 bases, with 9 bases spanning the gap. There are 15 residues in the CDR3.

This clone appeared a single time. The rearrangement links TRBV2 to TRBJ2-7, with D possibly being TRBD2 (5 bases). The germline V and J ends were trimmed by 5 bases and 0 bases, with 14 bases remaining between them. The CDR3 runs to 15 residues. CDR1 is SNHLY, CDR2 FYNNEI, per germline. The CDR3 protein is CASSLSTIHSYEQYF. The CDR3 coding sequence is TGTGCCAGCAGTTTGTCGACTATACACTCCTACGAGCAGTACTTC.

J is TRBJ1-5 and V is TRBV19; D might be TRBD1 (5 bases). CDR1 and CDR2 (germline): LNHDA, SQIVND (reference sequence). V was shortened by 5 bases and J by 6 bases, with 17 bases between the two germline ends. The CDR3 totals 15 residues. The CDR3: CASSSGGLSSQPQHF. The CDR3 coding sequence is TGTGCCAGTAGTTCTGGGGGACTCTCGTCTCAGCCCCAGCATTTT.

V and J are TRBV6-1 and TRBJ1-1, with D perhaps matching TRBD1 (6 bases). CDR1 and CDR2 from the germline V gene are MNHNS and SASEGT. Trimming left V 7 bases short and J 5 bases short, with 20 bases between. CDR3 length: 15 amino acids. In DNA, the CDR3 is TGTGCCAGCATCGGACGGGACCCAGGGGTAACTGAAGCTTTCTTT. Amino acid sequence: CASIGRDPGVTEAFF.

The sample holds one count of this clone. The V call is TRBV9, the J call TRBJ2-7, with 12 nucleotides matching TRBD1. The ends lost 5 bases at V and 6 bases at J; junction bases unmatched: 6. Germline V CDR1 and CDR2: SGDLS, YYNGEE. This CDR3 has 14 amino acids. The CDR3 protein is CASSPGQGAGEQYF. The CDR3 DNA sequence: TGTGCCAGCAGTCCGGGACAGGGGGCAGGCGAGCAGTACTTC.

This chain links TRBV5-6 with TRBJ1-1, with 8 bases fitting TRBD1. Germline CDR1 SGHDT, CDR2 YYEEEE. V lost 0 bases, J lost 2 bases, and 3 bases stayed unmatched. The CDR3 totals 15 residues. CDR3 sequence reads: CASSLGGTGNTEAFF. The CDR3 DNA reads TGTGCCAGCAGCTTGGGGGGGACAGGTAACACTGAAGCTTTCTTT.

This chain uses TRBV7-2 with TRBJ1-1, with 7 nucleotides matching TRBD1. The CDR3 has 15 amino acids. After removal of 3 bases from V and 3 bases from J, the junction contained 7 bases not matched to a gene. Germline CDR1 is SGHTA and CDR2 is FQGNSA. This chain's CDR3 is CASSFSGGSYTEAFF. The CDR3 coding sequence is TGTGCCAGCAGCTTTTCAGGGGGTTCGTACACTGAAGCTTTCTTT.

The V call is TRBV7-8, the J call TRBJ2-5; 10 bases are shared with TRBD1. The CDR3 sequence is 15 residues long. From germline, CDR1 is SGHVS and CDR2 FQNEAQ. The V and J ends lost 4 bases and 11 bases, in that order; junction bases with no gene match: 13. The CDR3 bases are TGTGCCAGCAGCTCGCAGACAGGGGGCTCGGGGGAGCAGTACTTC. Its protein is CASSSQTGGSGEQYF.

The chain combines TRBV20-1 with TRBJ2-7, with D maybe TRBD1 (5 bases). Trimming removed 5 bases from V and 7 bases from J, with 12 bases in between. CDR3 length: 11 residues. From germline, CDR1 is DFQATT and CDR2 SNEGSKA (reference sequence). CDR3 nucleotide sequence: TGCAGTGCTCGCTTAAACAGGGAGCAGTACTTC. As protein: CSARLNREQYF.

V usage is TRBV19 and J usage is TRBJ1-5; D is perhaps TRBD1 (6 bases). Deletions cut 4 bases from V and 7 bases from J, with 11 bases between. CDR1 and CDR2 (germline): LNHDA, SQIVND (reference sequence). The CDR3 runs to 13 residues. The CDR3: CASSRERGQPQHF. The DNA of the CDR3 is TGTGCCAGTAGTAGGGAGAGGGGGCAGCCCCAGCATTTT.

This rearrangement joins TRBV9 to TRBJ2-7; 10 bases match TRBD2. Germline loops: CDR1 SGDLS, CDR2 YYNGEE. The CDR3 runs 15 residues. The J segment lost 3 bases and the V segment lost 3 bases, leaving 6 bases of the junction unmatched. The CDR3 loop is CASSALAGAGYEQYF. CDR3 coding DNA: TGTGCCAGCAGCGCCCTAGCGGGAGCAGGCTACGAGCAGTACTTC.

The V call is TRBV7-9, the J call TRBJ2-3, with a tentative D call TRBD2 (5 bases). CDR3 length: 12 amino acids. CDR1 and CDR2 (germline): SEHNR, FQNEAQ (reference sequence). Trimming took 5 bases from V and 5 from J, leaving 8 bases between them. The CDR3 DNA follows: TGTGCCAGCAGCGGGAGAGGAGATACGCAGTATTTT. It codes for CASSGRGDTQYF.

This clone came up a few times. The gene calls are TRBV11-2 and TRBJ1-2, with 9 bases matching TRBD1. From germline, CDR1 is SGHAT and CDR2 FQNNGV. The CDR3 sequence is 13 residues long. V lost 5 bases to trimming and J lost 6 bases; unmatched junction nucleotides: 4. The chain's CDR3 is CASSERQGDGYTF. CDR3 DNA sequence: TGTGCCAGCAGCGAAAGACAGGGGGATGGCTACACCTTC.

This rearrangement joins TRBV18 to TRBJ2-7; 10 bases agree with TRBD1. The CDR3 totals 16 residues. The germline V gene has CDR1 KGHSH and CDR2 LQKENI. The J segment lost 2 bases and the V segment lost 5 bases, leaving 9 bases of the junction unmatched. The CDR3 nucleotides are TGTGCCAGCTCATCAGGGGACAGGGGTGACCCCTACGAGCAGTACTTC. It codes for CASSSGDRGDPYEQYF.

A single count supports this clone. The chain combines TRBV19 with TRBJ1-1, with a tentative D call TRBD1 (5 bases). Germline CDR1 LNHDA, CDR2 SQIVND (reference sequence). This CDR3 has 13 amino acids. V was trimmed by 5 bases and J by 1 base, leaving 8 bases between them. The DNA for the CDR3 is TGTGCCAGTAGTCCGCAGGGGAACACTGAAGCTTTCTTT. Translation: CASSPQGNTEAFF.

The sample holds a few counts of this clone. The chain combines TRBV16 with TRBJ1-2, with a weak D call TRBD1 (5 bases). Trimming took 4 bases from V and 0 from J, leaving 12 bases between them. Germline V gives CDR1 KGHSY, CDR2 FQNENV. The CDR3 totals 15 residues. CDR3 in amino acids: CASSRARAPNYGYTF. CDR3 DNA: TGTGCCAGCAGCCGAGCCAGGGCCCCTAACTATGGCTACACCTTC. The full variable domain, its missing parts supplied by reference TRBV16 and TRBJ1-2, is GEEVAQTPKHLVRGEGQKAKLYCAPIKGHSYVFWYQQVLKNEFKFLISFQNENVFDETGMPKERFSAKCLPNSPCSLEIQATKLEDSAVYFCASSRARAPNYGYTFGSGTRLTVV.

The rearrangement joins TRBV23-1 to TRBJ2-1, with 7 bases that match TRBD1. TRBV23-1 is reported as an ORF; its role is uncertain. The trim removed 3 bases at V and 3 bases at J, leaving 14 bases unmatched. The CDR3 runs 18 residues. DNA for the CDR3: TGCGCCAGCAGTCAGACGCACAAACAGGGGAAGAACTACAATGAGCAGTTCTTC. Protein sequence: CASSQTHKQGKNYNEQFF.

To note about this clone: The final CDR3 position lacks the conserved phenylalanine or tryptophan, pointing to a likely read error. The limits of the CDR3 on the DNA are not certain, so only TCRdb's listed CDR3 is given. The chain couples TRBV6-4 to TRBJ2-4; the table assigns TRBD1, which was not confirmed against the DNA. CDR1 and CDR2 from the germline V gene are MRHNA and SNTAGT. The CDR3 has 11 residues if both end residues are counted. The CDR3 loop is CASPTRDRESV.

The chain is built from TRBV27 and TRBJ2-2; 16 nucleotides match TRBD2. Trimming cost V 5 bases and J 4 bases; bases outside gene matches: 7. The CDR3 length is 18 residues. The germline gives CDR1 MNHEY, CDR2 SMNVEV (reference sequence). The CDR3 DNA follows: TGTGCCAGCAGTCCGGGACTAGCGGGAGGGCCCGGCACCGGGGAGCTGTTTTTT. Translating gives CASSPGLAGGPGTGELFF.